Listed here are 2 T cell receptor beta chains from one sample, sequenced in a study of blood T cell dynamics during melanoma immunotherapy. The repertoire was sequenced with immunoSEQ multiplex PCR; TCRdb's copy has only in-frame clones and lacks some. The sample has 15,000 or so clones, 94% seen once. Stated time point: week 3, after first cycle of checkpoint inhibitor. Sequencing was performed on effector memory CD8+ T cells from blood, taken from a patient treated with checkpoint blockade. The receptors derive from a human donor with melanoma.

This chain joins TRBV19 and TRBJ2-7; perhaps D is TRBD1 or TRBD2 (5 bases each). Looked up from germline, CDR1 is LNHDA and CDR2 is SQIVND (reference sequence). This CDR3 spans 14 amino acids. V was pared by 5 bases and J by 2 bases, with 13 bases between. CDR3 nucleotides: TGTGCCAGTAGTTCCAGGGAGTTTGCCTACGAGCAGTACTTC. Its protein is CASSSREFAYEQYF.

The chain carries TRBV16 and TRBJ2-7, with 7 bases that match TRBD2. The ends lost 0 bases at V and 3 bases at J; junction bases unmatched: 8. This CDR3 contains 16 residues. CDR1 and CDR2 (germline): KGHSY, FQNENV. CDR3 in amino acids: CASSQSSQRGFYEQYF. In nucleotides, the CDR3 is TGTGCCAGCAGCCAATCGAGCCAGCGGGGCTTCTACGAGCAGTACTTC. Together with reference TRBV16 and TRBJ2-7, the CDR3 gives the full variable domain: GEEVAQTPKHLVRGEGQKAKLYCAPIKGHSYVFWYQQVLKNEFKFLISFQNENVFDETGMPKERFSAKCLPNSPCSLEIQATKLEDSAVYFCASSQSSQRGFYEQYFGPGTRLTVT.